The 15 T cell receptor beta chains below were found in one sample sequenced in a study of control samples from healthy donors and cancer patients (dated by TCRdb to about 2020). Receptors were amplified or captured by the immunoSEQ multiplex PCR assay. TCRdb obtained this table from immuneACCESS and retained in-frame rearrangements with V and J assigned. These tables miss some clones; where compared with another copy, unresolved V genes account for less than half of the shortfall, and the remainder is unexplained. The sample has 100,000 to 150,000 clones on record, roughly 84% of them singletons. The ten largest account for 7% to 10% of the sample. The sample comprised blood. The receptors come from a man in his forties or fifties in good health.

V is TRBV2 and J is TRBJ2-3; 14 nucleotides line up with TRBD2. Losses at the gene ends were 6 bases for V and 7 bases for J; bases not matched to a gene: 6. The CDR3 contains 15 residues. The germline CDR1 and CDR2 sequences are SNHLY and FYNNEI. DNA of the CDR3: TGTGCCAGCAGGGGACTAGCGGGGGCCACGTATACGCAGTATTTT. This gives the protein CASRGLAGATYTQYF.

V and J are TRBV10-1 and TRBJ1-1; the D is unclear. V was trimmed by 3 bases and J by 3 bases, leaving 5 bases between them. The CDR3 totals 12 residues. Per germline, CDR1 WNHNN and CDR2 SYGVQD (reference sequence). CDR3 sequence (DNA): TGCGCCAGCAGTGACTTGGACACTGAAGCTTTCTTT. It yields the protein CASSDLDTEAFF.

The rearrangement uses TRBV25-1 and TRBJ2-5, with a possible D match to TRBD2 (5 bases). Germline V gives CDR1 MGHDK, CDR2 SYGVNS. V was cut by 1 base and J by 5 bases, with 14 bases left in between. The CDR3 length is 15 residues. CDR3 loop: CASSEWVIGGETQYF. CDR3 coding DNA: TGTGCCAGCAGTGAATGGGTAATAGGCGGGGAGACCCAGTACTTC.

The chain couples TRBV6-1 to TRBJ2-7; D may be TRBD1 (8 bases). Trimming removed 1 base from V and 4 bases from J, with 14 bases in between. CDR3 size: 15 residues. Germline loops: CDR1 MNHNS, CDR2 SASEGT. CDR3 protein: CASSEGHRGGYEQYF. The DNA of the CDR3 is TGTGCCAGCAGTGAAGGGCACAGGGGGGGGTACGAGCAGTACTTC.

This chain uses TRBV6-2 or TRBV6-3 with TRBJ1-5; TRBD1 matches at 7 bases. With V trimmed by 2 bases and J by 2 bases, 6 bases remained unmatched. Germline V gives CDR1 MNHEY, CDR2 SVGEGT. The CDR3 spans 16 residues. CDR3 amino acids: CASSYPRQGGNQPQHF. The CDR3 DNA is TGTGCCAGCAGTTACCCCCGACAGGGCGGCAATCAGCCCCAGCATTTT.

J is TRBJ2-3 and V is TRBV11-3, with unresolved D. The V gene lost 5 bases and the J gene lost 4 bases, with 7 bases spanning the gap. Germline values: CDR1 SGHNT, CDR2 YENEEA. The CDR3 spans 12 residues. The CDR3 here is CASSRPSDTQYF. The CDR3 coding sequence is TGTGCCAGCAGCCGGCCATCAGATACGCAGTATTTT.

The V call is TRBV4-3, the J call TRBJ1-3; the D gene is possibly TRBD1 (6 bases). V dropped 2 bases and J dropped 0 bases, with 14 bases sitting between them. The length of the CDR3 is 17 residues. Looked up from germline, CDR1 is LGHNA and CDR2 is YSLEER. CDR3 sequence (DNA): TGCGCCAGCAGCCAATGGACGACAGGTCTCTCTGGAAACACCATATATTTT. Translated: CASSQWTTGLSGNTIYF.

This chain connects TRBV27 to TRBJ2-7; TRBD2 matches at 7 bases. The CDR3 has 14 residues. CDR1 MNHEY and CDR2 SMNVEV come from the germline V gene (reference sequence). The V and J ends lost 6 bases and 6 bases, in that order; junction bases with no gene match: 11. Here the CDR3 DNA reads TGTGCCAGCAGCCCATTTTGGGGGGGGTCCGAGCAGTACTTC. Translating gives CASSPFWGGSEQYF.

The chain employs TRBV5-1 and TRBJ1-1, with 8 bases that match TRBD1. With 2 bases clipped from V and 3 bases from J, the junction kept 6 bases outside the gene matches. Germline CDR1 and CDR2: SGHRS and YFSETQ. The CDR3 sequence is 15 residues long. The DNA of the CDR3 is TGCGCCAGCAGCTTCGGACAGGGAGGGCACACTGAAGCTTTCTTT. Residues: CASSFGQGGHTEAFF.

The CDR3 bases are TGTGCCAGCAGCCAAGGTGGGGAGACCCAGTACTTC. Protein product: CASSQGGETQYF. The chain carries TRBV4-2 and TRBJ2-5; unclear D gene. V lost 1 base and J lost 5, with 5 bases in between. CDR1 and CDR2 from the germline V gene are LGHNA and YNFKEQ. This CDR3 region has 12 residues.

The V and J genes are TRBV12-3 or TRBV12-4 and TRBJ2-7; D gene unclear. The CDR3 runs 12 residues. V was shortened by 3 bases and J by 5 bases, with 8 bases between the two germline ends. The CDR3 DNA sequence: TGTGCCAGCAGTTTTCGTTGGGACGAGCAGTACTTC. Encoded protein: CASSFRWDEQYF.

The chain carries TRBV6-1 and TRBJ1-5, with unresolved D. Trimming stripped 2 bases from V and 2 bases from J, with 10 bases between. The CDR3 spans 15 residues. From germline, CDR1 is MNHNS and CDR2 SASEGT. CDR3 coding DNA: TGTGCCAGCAGTGAATCGGGGAGGCGCAATCAGCCCCAGCATTTT. Translation: CASSESGRRNQPQHF.

This sequence joins TRBV19 and TRBJ1-5; 9 bases are shared with TRBD1. The CDR3 loop spans 17 amino acids. Germline-derived CDR1 and CDR2 are LNHDA and SQIVND (reference sequence). With V trimmed by 6 bases and J by 3 bases, 12 bases remained unmatched. CDR3 region: CASSAARTGDHNQPQHF. CDR3 in DNA: TGTGCCAGTAGCGCGGCGCGGACAGGGGATCACAATCAGCCCCAGCATTTT.

The rearrangement links TRBV3-1 (or the pseudogene TRBV3-2) to TRBJ1-1; 8 bases agree with TRBD1. Germline V gives CDR1 LGHDT, CDR2 YNNKEL (reference sequence). This CDR3 comprises 14 residues. Unmatched junction bases numbered 6, after V lost 4 bases and J lost 5 bases. The CDR3: CASSLRQGRTEAFF. CDR3 coding DNA: TGTGCCAGCAGCCTCCGACAGGGGAGGACTGAAGCTTTCTTT.

This rearrangement joins TRBV11-3 to TRBJ2-4; D call uncertain. Germline V gene lookup returns CDR1 SGHNT and CDR2 YENEEA. Trimming left V 4 bases short and J 10 bases short, with 11 bases between. The CDR3 is 12 residues long. CDR3 DNA: TGTGCCAGCAGCTCTACTACAAGGATTCAGTACTTC. It specifies CASSSTTRIQYF.